A single sample is the source of the 10 T cell receptor beta chains below, sequenced in a study of blood T cell repertoires in COVID-19. Sequencing was performed with immunoSEQ multiplex PCR; in TCRdb, only in-frame clones are kept and a portion is missing. The repertoire holds around 190,000 clones, 75% to 80% seen once, with just over 8.5% in the top ten. The sequencing input was peripheral blood. Receptor source: a woman in her fifties or sixties with active or convalescent COVID-19.

This chain uses TRBV27 with TRBJ1-3; D is possibly TRBD1 (5 bases). Germline CDR1 is MNHEY and CDR2 is SMNVEV (reference sequence). CDR3 length: 15 amino acids. V lost 6 bases to trimming and J lost 2 bases, with 14 bases between them. CDR3 bases: TGTGCCAGCAGCCGGGCAGGGTTTGCTGGAAACACCATATATTTT. Amino acid sequence: CASSRAGFAGNTIYF.

This clone was counted once. This chain uses TRBV11-3 with TRBJ2-1; the D is unclear. Germline CDR1 and CDR2: SGHNT and YENEEA. The V gene lost 1 base and the J gene lost 2 bases, with 6 bases spanning the gap. The CDR3 has 14 residues. Written as DNA, the CDR3 is TGTGCCAGCAGCTTAGTCTTAGCCTACAATGAGCAGTTCTTC. Protein sequence: CASSLVLAYNEQFF. The full variable domain, rest sourced from reference TRBV11-3 and TRBJ2-1, is EAGVVQSPRYKIIEKKQPVAFWCNPISGHNTLYWYLQNLGQGPELLIRYENEEAVDDSQLPKDRFSAERLKGVDSTLKIQPAELGDSAVYLCASSLVLAYNEQFFGPGTRLTVL.

The gene calls are TRBV21-1 and TRBJ2-6; TRBD1 is the table's D call and was not checked against the DNA. TRBV21-1 is deemed a pseudogene. This CDR3 has 18 amino acids. CDR3: CASSKADRGHSGANVLTF. CDR3 sequence (DNA): TGTGCCAGCAGCAAAGCCGACAGGGGACACTCTGGGGCCAACGTCCTGACTTTC.

This clone occurred a few times. The rearrangement uses TRBV18 and TRBJ2-1; TRBD2 might be the D (6 bases). Trimming shortened V by 1 base and J by 0 bases, and 13 bases separated the two germline ends. Germline lookup yields CDR1 KGHSH and CDR2 LQKENI. The CDR3 consists of 17 residues. The CDR3 reads CASSPQRTGASYNEQFF. The CDR3 DNA reads as TGTGCCAGCTCACCACAAAGAACGGGAGCCTCCTACAATGAGCAGTTCTTC.

The chain recombines TRBV19 with TRBJ2-7; tentative D call: TRBD1 (5 bases). The CDR3 loop spans 14 amino acids. Germline CDR1 reads LNHDA; CDR2 reads SQIVND (reference sequence). Trimming cost V 2 bases and J 0 bases, with 8 bases left between them. The CDR3, as DNA: TGTGCCAGTAGTATACAGGGAAGCTCCTACGAGCAGTACTTC. Translating gives CASSIQGSSYEQYF.

This clone was detected once. The chain joins TRBV21-1 to TRBJ1-2; the table's D call, TRBD1, was not checked against the DNA. TRBV21-1 counts as a pseudogene. The CDR3 is 19 amino acids. The CDR3 nucleotides are TGTGCCAGCAGCAAAATGGTTGCGGACAGGGGTAATCTCAGTTATGGCTACACCTTC. It specifies CASSKMVADRGNLSYGYTF.

The V and J genes are TRBV15 and TRBJ2-5; TRBD1 matches at 10 bases. Unmatched junction bases numbered 8, after V lost 0 bases and J lost 1 base. The CDR3 length is 18 residues. Germline V gives CDR1 LNHNV, CDR2 YYDKDF (reference sequence). CDR3 loop: CATSREVPGQGFQETQYF. The CDR3 DNA sequence: TGTGCCACCAGCAGAGAAGTTCCGGGACAGGGGTTCCAAGAGACCCAGTACTTC. Based on the CDR3 plus reference TRBV15 and TRBJ2-5, the full variable domain is DAMVIQNPRYQVTQFGKPVTLSCSQTLNHNVMYWYQQKSSQAPKLLFHYYDKDFNNEADTPDNFQSRRPNTSFCFLDIRSPGLGDTAMYLCATSREVPGQGFQETQYFGPGTRLLVL.

The chain recombines TRBV28 with TRBJ1-1; possible D gene TRBD1, 6 bases. CDR1 is MDHEN and CDR2 is SYDVKM in the germline V gene. V was shortened by 5 bases and J by 8 bases, with 18 bases between the two germline ends. The CDR3 runs to 14 residues. Here the CDR3 DNA reads TGTGCCAGCAGTATTCAGGGGTCTCGGGGCGAAGCTTTCTTT. As protein: CASSIQGSRGEAFF.

The V gene is TRBV19, the J gene TRBJ2-2; 7 bases are a match to TRBD1. The CDR3 is made up of 13 amino acids. Germline-derived CDR1 and CDR2 are LNHDA and SQIVND (reference sequence). Unmatched junction bases numbered 3, after V lost 5 bases and J lost 6 bases. CDR3 protein: CASSLTGAGELFF. CDR3 DNA sequence: TGTGCCAGTAGTCTCACAGGGGCCGGGGAGCTGTTTTTT.

The chain has TRBV30 and TRBJ2-7, with D unclear. From germline, CDR1 is GTSNPN and CDR2 SVGIG (reference sequence). The CDR3 is 13 amino acids. Trimming shortened V by 7 bases and J by 5 bases, and 18 bases separated the two germline ends. The CDR3 reads CASKRRGRDEQYF. The CDR3 nucleotides read TGTGCCTCGAAAAGACGCGGTCGCGACGAGCAGTACTTC.